These 32 T cell receptor beta chains originate from one sample sequenced in a study of cytomegalovirus exposure and HLA in healthy donors. TCRdb keeps only in-frame clones here, not all; method: immunoSEQ multiplex PCR. The sample holds about 120,000 clones, around 88% seen once. Material: PBMCs. These receptors were taken from a man aged 18 to 29 in good health and CMV-seronegative.

V usage is TRBV9 and J usage is TRBJ1-6; TRBD1 matches at 10 bases. V shed 4 bases and J 7 bases; nucleotides not matched to a gene: 5. Germline assignment: CDR1 SGDLS and CDR2 YYNGEE. The CDR3 totals 15 residues. In DNA form, the CDR3 reads TGTGCCAGCAGCCCAAGACAGGGGGCGAATTCACCCCTCCACTTT. Encoded protein: CASSPRQGANSPLHF.

The chain carries TRBV15 and TRBJ2-5; 16 positions agree with TRBD2. CDR1 and CDR2 from the germline V gene are LNHNV and YYDKDF (reference sequence). V lost 4 bases to trimming and J lost 5 bases; unmatched junction nucleotides: 7. The CDR3 is 17 amino acids. CDR3 bases: TGTGCCACCAGCAAAGGGACTAGCGGGAGGGGAGGGGAGACCCAGTACTTC. Its protein product is CATSKGTSGRGGETQYF.

The V gene is TRBV10-3, the J gene TRBJ1-2; D call uncertain. The V end was cut by 4 bases, the J end by 7 bases, with 13 bases between. The CDR3 consists of 13 residues. Germline CDR1 and CDR2: ENHRY and SYGVKD. CDR3 region: CAISGRGGGGYTF. CDR3 nucleotides: TGTGCCATCAGTGGGCGGGGTGGCGGTGGCTACACCTTC.

This clone occurred once. The rearrangement uses TRBV9 and TRBJ1-2; TRBD1 is a possible D gene (5 bases). V was cut by 0 bases and J by 5 bases, with 11 bases left in between. The germline V gene encodes CDR1 SGDLS and CDR2 YYNGEE. The CDR3 is 14 residues long. The CDR3 DNA follows: TGTGCCAGCAGCGTAGGGGGGACTTTATATGGCTACACCTTC. Its translation: CASSVGGTLYGYTF.

The chain employs TRBV27 and TRBJ1-3, with 9 bases that match TRBD1. Germline V gene data show CDR1 as MNHEY and CDR2 as SMNVEV (reference sequence). The CDR3 loop spans 18 amino acids. The V gene end was trimmed by 5 bases and the J gene end by 4 bases; junction bases not matched to a gene: 15. The CDR3 bases are TGTGCCAGCAGTCGGGACAGGGTGGTCGAGCGCCTAGGAAACACCATATATTTT. Protein sequence: CASSRDRVVERLGNTIYF.

J is TRBJ1-3 and V is TRBV9, with 10 nucleotides matching TRBD1. CDR1 and CDR2 from the germline V gene are SGDLS and YYNGEE. This CDR3 comprises 15 residues. V lost 3 bases to trimming and J lost 3 bases; unmatched junction nucleotides: 3. CDR3 coding DNA: TGTGCCAGCAGCGCCGGGACAGGGGTTGGAAACACCATATATTTT. It codes for CASSAGTGVGNTIYF.

The chain links TRBV6-5 to TRBJ2-7; the D gene is possibly TRBD1 (6 bases). Germline CDR1 reads MNHEY; CDR2 reads SVGAGI. The V and J ends lost 6 bases and 2 bases respectively, with 14 bases between them. The CDR3 totals 14 residues. The CDR3 coding sequence is TGTGCCAGCAGCACGGACAGAAGGACCTACGAGCAGTACTTC. This encodes CASSTDRRTYEQYF.

The chain recombines TRBV13 with TRBJ2-3; D might be TRBD1 (6 bases). Per the germline V gene, CDR1 is PRHDT and CDR2 is FYEKMQ (reference sequence). This CDR3 has 15 amino acids. V dropped 0 bases and J dropped 6 bases, with 13 bases sitting between them. The CDR3 bases are TGTGCCAGCAGCTTAGGACCAGGGGAAGGGGATACGCAGTATTTT. Translated: CASSLGPGEGDTQYF.

The chain uses TRBV7-9 and TRBJ2-5, with 16 bases identical to TRBD2. Germline CDR1 and CDR2: SEHNR and FQNEAQ (reference sequence). The CDR3 covers 17 residues. V trimming: 3 bases; J trimming: 5 bases; junction bases outside the gene matches: 6. The CDR3 sequence is CASSLGTSGRAQETQYF. The CDR3 DNA reads TGTGCCAGCAGCTTGGGGACTAGCGGGAGGGCCCAGGAGACCCAGTACTTC.

The chain has TRBV5-4 and TRBJ2-5; no reliable D call. From germline, CDR1 is SGHNT and CDR2 YYREEE (reference sequence). The CDR3 is 13 residues long. Trimming stripped 0 bases from V and 2 bases from J, with 5 bases between. CDR3 residues: CASSLVQQETQYF. CDR3 coding DNA: TGTGCCAGCAGCTTGGTTCAGCAAGAGACCCAGTACTTC. Full variable domain (outside the CDR3, taken from reference TRBV5-4 and TRBJ2-5): ETGVTQSPTHLIKTRGQQVTLRCSSQSGHNTVSWYQQALGQGPQFIFQYYREEENGRGNFPPRFSGLQFPNYSSELNVNALELDDSALYLCASSLVQQETQYFGPGTRLLVL.

This rearrangement joins TRBV5-8 to TRBJ2-7; a weak D match, TRBD2 (6 bases). The CDR3 contains 16 residues. V was pared by 0 bases and J by 1 base, with 14 bases between. The germline gives CDR1 SGHTS, CDR2 YDEGEE. The CDR3 region has the DNA TGTGCCAGCAGCTTGGGGGAATGGGGAGGATCCTACGAGCAGTACTTC. Encoded protein: CASSLGEWGGSYEQYF.

This chain links TRBV5-6 with TRBJ2-7, with 8 bases aligning to TRBD1. J lost 2 bases, V lost 2 bases, and 3 bases had no gene match. Germline V gives CDR1 SGHDT, CDR2 YYEEEE. The CDR3 loop spans 14 amino acids. CDR3 region: CASSFRTGTYEQYF. The DNA for the CDR3 is TGTGCCAGCAGCTTTCGGACAGGGACCTACGAGCAGTACTTC.

The rearrangement uses TRBV9 and TRBJ2-5; 11 nucleotides match TRBD2. Germline V gene sequence: CDR1 SGDLS, CDR2 YYNGEE. This CDR3 spans 16 amino acids. J lost 2 bases, V lost 3 bases, and 6 bases had no gene match. This chain's CDR3 is CASSDGTSGAQETQYF. In nucleotides, the CDR3 is TGTGCCAGCAGCGACGGGACTAGCGGAGCACAAGAGACCCAGTACTTC.

CDR3 coding DNA: TGTGCCAGCAGCCCGGGACTAAGTCCCTACGAGCAGTACTTC. This gives the protein CASSPGLSPYEQYF. This rearrangement joins TRBV5-5 to TRBJ2-7; 7 positions agree with TRBD2. The CDR3 spans 14 residues. CDR1 SGHKS and CDR2 YYEKEE come from the germline V gene (reference sequence). The J segment lost 2 bases and the V segment lost 4 bases, leaving 6 bases of the junction unmatched.

The chain recombines TRBV18 with TRBJ2-1; 12 bases map to TRBD2. Germline V gene data show CDR1 as KGHSH and CDR2 as LQKENI. Trimming removed 4 bases from V and 4 bases from J; junction bases left unmatched: 5. CDR3 length: 16 amino acids. CDR3 sequence (DNA): TGTGCCAGCTCACGGACTACTAGCGGGGGGTACAATGAGCAGTTCTTC. Residues: CASSRTTSGGYNEQFF.

This clone appeared a single time. V usage is TRBV13 and J usage is TRBJ1-5, with D maybe TRBD1 (6 bases). CDR1 is PRHDT, CDR2 FYEKMQ, per germline (reference sequence). Between the trimmed V and J ends, which lost 2 bases and 1 base, there was a span of 27 bases. CDR3 length: 21 residues. The CDR3: CASSLCFLRRDGGRSNQPQHF. The DNA for the CDR3 is TGTGCCAGCAGCTTATGTTTTTTAAGGAGGGACGGGGGGCGCAGCAATCAGCCCCAGCATTTT. Looking up the rest from reference TRBV13 and TRBJ1-5 gives the full variable domain: AAGVIQSPRHLIKEKRETATLKCYPIPRHDTVYWYQQGPGQDPQFLISFYEKMQSDKGSIPDRFSAQQFSDYHSELNMSSLELGDSALYFCASSLCFLRRDGGRSNQPQHFGDGTRLSIL.

The J gene is TRBJ2-1, the V gene TRBV27, with 8 bases identical to TRBD2. The CDR3 covers 15 residues. J lost 9 bases, V lost 0 bases, and 7 bases had no gene match. CDR1 is MNHEY, CDR2 SMNVEV, per germline (reference sequence). CDR3: CASSLSPGGGAEQFF. DNA of the CDR3: TGTGCCAGCAGTTTATCACCGGGAGGGGGTGCTGAGCAGTTCTTC.

This clone was seen once. J is TRBJ2-3 and V is TRBV27; 8 positions match TRBD2. CDR1 and CDR2 (germline): MNHEY, SMNVEV (reference sequence). The V gene end was trimmed by 4 bases and the J gene end by 2 bases; junction bases not matched to a gene: 20. The CDR3 runs to 20 residues. In DNA, the CDR3 is TGTGCCAGCAGTTCCCGGGACAAGCTGTTAGCGGGGACTTTCACAGATACGCAGTATTTT. It is translated as CASSSRDKLLAGTFTDTQYF.

This clone was seen only once. The chain has TRBV5-6 and TRBJ1-4, with 8 bases identical to TRBD1. Germline-derived CDR1 and CDR2 are SGHDT and YYEEEE. Trimming removed 3 bases from V and 8 bases from J; junction bases left unmatched: 12. CDR3 size: 16 residues. CDR3 nucleotide sequence: TGTGCCAGCAGCTGGATTTCGGGACAGGCGGTAGAAAAACTGTTTTTT. This gives the protein CASSWISGQAVEKLFF.

This sequence joins TRBV27 and TRBJ2-1, with TRBD2 identical over 11 bases. CDR3 length: 16 amino acids. V dropped 1 base and J dropped 7; count of bases not matched to a gene: 6. CDR1 and CDR2 from the germline V gene are MNHEY and SMNVEV (reference sequence). In nucleotides, the CDR3 is TGTGCCAGCAGTTTATGGGCACTAGCGGGAGTGAATGAGCAGTTCTTC. Residues: CASSLWALAGVNEQFF.

The chain has TRBV5-1 and TRBJ1-1; TRBD1 is a possible D gene (5 bases). CDR3 length equals 16 residues. The V and J ends lost 0 bases and 4 bases respectively, with 16 bases between them. The V gene's germline CDR1 is SGHRS and CDR2 YFSETQ. Here the CDR3 reads CASSLGPRGGSTEAFF. In nucleotides, the CDR3 is TGCGCCAGCAGCTTGGGGCCTCGGGGGGGATCCACTGAAGCTTTCTTT.

The rearrangement uses TRBV4-1 and TRBJ1-3, with unresolved D. CDR3 length equals 13 residues. Germline V gives CDR1 MGHRA, CDR2 YSYEKL. V was pared by 2 bases and J by 4 bases, with 6 bases between. In nucleotides, the CDR3 is TGCGCCAGCAGCCAACCGGTAGGAAACACCATATATTTT. Protein product: CASSQPVGNTIYF.

V usage is TRBV30 and J usage is TRBJ2-7; the match to TRBD1 covers 7 bases. The CDR3 extends over 13 amino acids. With V trimmed by 2 bases and J by 4 bases, 5 bases remained unmatched. The germline CDR1 and CDR2 sequences are GTSNPN and SVGIG (reference sequence). CDR3 residues: CAWSQGQSYEQYF. The CDR3 coding sequence is TGTGCCTGGAGTCAGGGACAGTCGTACGAGCAGTACTTC.

This chain links TRBV6-6 with TRBJ2-1; 10 bases agree with TRBD1. The CDR3 is 14 amino acids. Unmatched junction bases numbered 10, after V lost 7 bases and J lost 10 bases. Germline V gene sequence: CDR1 MNHNY, CDR2 SVGAGI (reference sequence). CDR3 sequence: CASNPGTGVGEQFF. The DNA for the CDR3 is TGTGCCAGCAATCCGGGGACAGGGGTAGGGGAGCAGTTCTTC.

The rearrangement joins TRBV6-4 to TRBJ1-1; weak D call: TRBD1 (6 bases). The CDR3 is 13 amino acids. Germline V gene lookup returns CDR1 MRHNA and CDR2 SNTAGT. V was clipped by 6 bases and J by 3 bases, with 11 bases between them. The CDR3 loop is CASRRQVDTEAFF. DNA of the CDR3: TGTGCCAGCAGGCGACAGGTGGACACTGAAGCTTTCTTT.

The chain recombines TRBV2 with TRBJ2-5; 8 nucleotides agree with TRBD2. The CDR3 loop spans 15 amino acids. V was pared by 6 bases and J by 4 bases, with 10 bases of the junction left unmatched. The germline V gene encodes CDR1 SNHLY and CDR2 FYNNEI. The CDR3 coding sequence is TGTGCCAGCAGGCGTCGACTAGCGCAGGGAGAGACCCAGTACTTC. It translates to CASRRRLAQGETQYF. The full variable domain, in which reference TRBV2 and TRBJ2-5 provide the parts outside the CDR3, is EPEVTQTPSHQVTQMGQEVILRCVPISNHLYFYWYRQILGQKVEFLVSFYNNEISEKSEIFDDQFSVERPDGSNFTLKIRSTKLEDSAMYFCASRRRLAQGETQYFGPGTRLLVL.

This clone was found a few times. The chain links TRBV7-8 to TRBJ1-6, with D possibly matching TRBD1 (6 bases). The CDR3 runs 15 residues. Germline-derived CDR1 and CDR2 are SGHVS and FQNEAQ. V shed 5 bases and J shed 6 bases, with 14 bases lying between them. CDR3 amino acids: CASSQIQGANSPLHF. The CDR3 nucleotides are TGTGCCAGCAGCCAAATACAGGGTGCTAATTCACCCCTCCACTTT.

The chain uses TRBV5-6 and TRBJ1-2; 12 bases agree with TRBD1. CDR1 is SGHDT, CDR2 YYEEEE, per germline. The junction had 5 bases not matched to a gene; V was cut back by 4 bases and J by 4 bases. The CDR3 consists of 15 residues. The CDR3 DNA sequence: TGTGCCAGCAGCCTCGGGACAGGGGGCTTCTATGGCTACACCTTC. This encodes CASSLGTGGFYGYTF.

V usage is TRBV5-1 and J usage is TRBJ1-1; D gene ambiguous. The CDR3 totals 14 residues. The V gene's germline CDR1 is SGHRS and CDR2 YFSETQ. Trimming took off 0 bases at V and 4 bases at J, with 10 bases between the two ends. CDR3 in amino acids: CASSLDSGVTEAFF. The CDR3 nucleotides read TGCGCCAGCAGCTTGGATTCCGGGGTCACTGAAGCTTTCTTT.

About this clone itself: The junction and the germline gene differ at one end; a read error may be behind it. CDR3 in DNA: TGTGCCAGCATTCTCCAGGACAGGTCTACCGAACGGGTGAGGTTC. Translated: CASILQDRSTERVRF. This sequence joins TRBV6-1 and TRBJ1-2, with TRBD1 matching over 7 bases. The CDR3 totals 15 residues. The germline gives CDR1 MNHNS, CDR2 SASEGT.

The V gene is TRBV11-2, the J gene TRBJ1-2; 7 nucleotides line up with TRBD1. The germline V gene has CDR1 SGHAT and CDR2 FQNNGV. The CDR3 has 13 residues. V lost 2 bases to trimming and J lost 8 bases; unmatched junction nucleotides: 5. The CDR3 coding sequence is TGTGCCAGCAGCTTAAAACAGGGGCGAGGCTACACCTTC. Encoded protein: CASSLKQGRGYTF.

The chain is built from TRBV5-6 and TRBJ1-2; 7 bases fit TRBD1. The CDR3 contains 14 residues. The V gene end was trimmed by 4 bases and the J gene end by 1 base; junction bases not matched to a gene: 4. Germline V lookup: CDR1 SGHDT, CDR2 YYEEEE. In DNA, the CDR3 is TGTGCCAGCAGCGTTCGGGACAGTAACTATGGCTACACCTTC. The encoded protein is CASSVRDSNYGYTF.